Listed below are T cell receptor beta chains from one sample, sequenced in a study of response to subunit inactivated influenza vaccine. TCRdb used MiXCR to reprocess the RT-PCR reads, holding one entry per CDR3 protein. The table shows fewer than 550,000 distinct CDR3 sequences, with roughly 27% occurring only once. Sequencing was performed on CD4+ T cells sorted from PBMCs, taken about 5 days after vaccination. The receptors come from a man in his fifties or sixties who received an inactivated influenza vaccine. The CDR3 runs from the conserved cysteine through the conserved F or W. Fields, in order: J gene, V gene, D gene, clone size, CDR3 length, CDR3 DNA, CDR3 protein. D genes are given only for firm matches. Clone sizes are given selectively: once, few, many, or a class where the clone is expanded.

TRBJ1-5,TRBV12-3/TRBV12-4,.,.,12,TGTGCCACTACCGAGGGGAATCAGCCCCAGCATTTT,CATTEGNQPQHF
TRBJ1-2,TRBV5-1,.,many,13,TGCGCCAGCAGCTTTGACGGGAACTATGGCTACACCTTC,CASSFDGNYGYTF
TRBJ1-6,TRBV20-1,.,.,14,TGCAGTGCTAGAGATCCCGGTATCCTTTCGCCCCTCCACTTT,CSARDPGILSPLHF
TRBJ2-2,TRBV15,.,few,15,TGTGCCACCAGCAGAGAATACACGAACACCGGGGAGCTGTTTTTT,CATSREYTNTGELFF
TRBJ2-1,TRBV4-2,TRBD2,.,17,TGTGCCAGCAGCCAAGAAGCAGGGACTAGTCTTACCAATGAGCAGTTCTTC,CASSQEAGTSLTNEQFF
TRBJ2-5,TRBV28,TRBD2,.,15,TGTGCCAGCAACAGTAGGGCGGGAGGTGAAGAGACCCAGTACTTC,CASNSRAGGEETQYF
TRBJ2-7,TRBV29-1,TRBD1,.,16,TGCAGCGTCGCGCGGAGCGGGACAGGGGACCCCTACGAGCAGTACTTC,CSVARSGTGDPYEQYF
TRBJ2-2,TRBV10-3,TRBD2,few,16,TGTGCCATCAGTGATCTCGGGAGGGCCTCGGACGGGGAGCTGTTTTTT,CAISDLGRASDGELFF
TRBJ1-3,TRBV12-3/TRBV12-4,.,few,14,TGTGCCAGCAGTCCAAACCTCTCTGGAAACACCATATATTTT,CASSPNLSGNTIYF
TRBJ2-2,TRBV4-1,.,.,17,TGCGCCAGCGCTATAGACCGACAGCTTCGAAACACCGGGGAGCTGTTTTTT,CASAIDRQLRNTGELFF
TRBJ2-1,TRBV6-1,.,.,12,TGTGCCAGCAACGCATTCGGGAATGAGCAGTTCTTC,CASNAFGNEQFF
TRBJ1-4,TRBV20-1,TRBD1,few,18,TGCAGTGCTAGTGTCCGGGACAGAGGACACAGAGCTAATGAAAAACTGTTTTTT,CSASVRDRGHRANEKLFF
TRBJ2-3,TRBV29-1,TRBD1,.,14,TGCAGCGTTGCCGGGACAGGGGGACGAGATACGCAGTATTTT,CSVAGTGGRDTQYF
TRBJ1-5,TRBV5-1,TRBD1,.,15,TGCGCCAGCAGCTTGGCACCGGGACAGCATCAGCCCCAGCATTTT,CASSLAPGQHQPQHF
TRBJ2-2,TRBV20-1,.,.,14,TGCAGTGCTAGAGATGTAGTTTTAGCCGGGGAGCTGTTTTTT,CSARDVVLAGELFF